The entry below gives a single T cell receptor (beta chain) sequence along with its context. Its target is not known. The sample originates from a study of cytomegalovirus exposure and HLA in healthy donors. At the level of the study: The 120 or so validation repertoires and the approximately 670 first-cohort repertoires shared a platform, a later analysis reported.

V was shortened by 1 base and J by 1 base, with 12 bases between the two germline ends. This CDR3 spans 16 amino acids. From germline, CDR1 is SGHAT and CDR2 FQNNGV. Generated by immunoSEQ multiplex PCR, the TCRdb table keeps only in-frame clones and is missing some. The sample lists roughly 120,000 clones, roughly nine tenths seen once, with under 2% in the top ten. The donors were members of the validation cohort, which comprised under 150 subjects and was separate from the first cohort of about 700 subjects. Findings and limits, study-wide: Subsequent analysis of the 100 to 150 validation repertoires found a tendency for first-cohort TCR clusters to co-occur. Specificity of a few CMV-associated chains for CMV antigens was verified in vitro.

The specimen sequenced was PBMCs. This clonotype was obtained from a woman between 18 and 29 years old in good health and CMV-seronegative. The V and J genes are TRBV11-2 and TRBJ2-3; D unresolved. CDR3 sequence (DNA): TGTGCCAGCAGCTTAGCTGGCGGTTGGGGCACAGATACGCAGTATTTT. Its translation is CASSLAGGWGTDTQYF.